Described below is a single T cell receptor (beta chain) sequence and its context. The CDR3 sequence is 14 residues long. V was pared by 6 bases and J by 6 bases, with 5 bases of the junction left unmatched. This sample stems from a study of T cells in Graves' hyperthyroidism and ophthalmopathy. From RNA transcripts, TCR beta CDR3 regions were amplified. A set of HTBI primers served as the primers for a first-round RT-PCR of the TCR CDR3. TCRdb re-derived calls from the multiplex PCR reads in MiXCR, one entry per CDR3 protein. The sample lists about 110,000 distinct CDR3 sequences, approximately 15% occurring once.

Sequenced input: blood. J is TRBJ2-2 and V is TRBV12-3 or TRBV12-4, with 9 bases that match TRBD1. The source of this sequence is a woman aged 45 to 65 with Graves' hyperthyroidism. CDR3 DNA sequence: TGTGCCAGCAGCTTGACAGGGGGGGCCGGGGAGCTGTTTTTT. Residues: CASSLTGGAGELFF.